These 5 T cell receptor beta chains came from one sample sequenced in a study of cytomegalovirus exposure and HLA in healthy donors. Sequenced by immunoSEQ multiplex PCR; TCRdb stores in-frame clones only, minus some. In the table there are 150,000 to 200,000 clones, 85% of which are singletons. Specimen: PBMCs. These receptors were obtained from a man aged 30-40 years in good health and CMV-seropositive.

The chain has TRBV29-1 and TRBJ2-7, with D tentatively TRBD2 (5 bases). Germline V lookup: CDR1 SQVTM, CDR2 ANQGSEA. The germline V and J ends were trimmed by 6 bases and 2 bases, with 11 bases remaining between them. The CDR3 has 12 amino acids. CDR3 amino acids: CSVWETAYEQYF. CDR3 nucleotides: TGCAGCGTGTGGGAGACCGCCTACGAGCAGTACTTC.

The chain joins TRBV7-6 to TRBJ2-1; 13 positions match TRBD2. The CDR3 is made up of 15 amino acids. Germline CDR1 is SGHVS and CDR2 is FNYEAQ. With V trimmed by 5 bases and J by 4 bases, 2 bases remained unmatched. This CDR3 is CASSQTSGGYNEQFF. In DNA form, the CDR3 reads TGTGCCAGCAGCCAGACTAGCGGGGGGTACAATGAGCAGTTCTTC.

V gene TRBV27 combines with J gene TRBJ2-1; TRBD1 matches 9 bases. The V gene's germline CDR1 is MNHEY and CDR2 SMNVEV (reference sequence). The V segment lost 6 bases and the J segment 5 bases; nucleotides outside the gene matches: 8. The CDR3 is 15 residues long. The CDR3 is CASSPGTGFDNEQFF. The CDR3 nucleotides are TGTGCCAGCAGCCCCGGGACAGGGTTCGACAATGAGCAGTTCTTC.

The chain links TRBV9 to TRBJ1-1, with D possibly matching TRBD1 (5 bases). CDR1 SGDLS and CDR2 YYNGEE come from the germline V gene. This CDR3 comprises 14 residues. V was trimmed by 0 bases and J by 4 bases, leaving 10 bases between them. The CDR3 DNA reads as TGTGCCAGCAGCGTAGCCGGGGGGGGCACTGAAGCTTTCTTT. The encoded protein is CASSVAGGGTEAFF.

This chain uses TRBV13 with TRBJ1-6, with TRBD1 matching 9 bases. Germline lookup yields CDR1 PRHDT and CDR2 FYEKMQ (reference sequence). This CDR3 is 19 amino acids long. Trimming at V came to 5 bases and at J to 8 bases, leaving 19 bases not matched to a gene. As DNA, the CDR3 is TGTGCCAGCAGCCGCGGGCCTTTACCGGGACAGGGCACGTATTCACCCCTCCACTTT. Translated, it gives CASSRGPLPGQGTYSPLHF.